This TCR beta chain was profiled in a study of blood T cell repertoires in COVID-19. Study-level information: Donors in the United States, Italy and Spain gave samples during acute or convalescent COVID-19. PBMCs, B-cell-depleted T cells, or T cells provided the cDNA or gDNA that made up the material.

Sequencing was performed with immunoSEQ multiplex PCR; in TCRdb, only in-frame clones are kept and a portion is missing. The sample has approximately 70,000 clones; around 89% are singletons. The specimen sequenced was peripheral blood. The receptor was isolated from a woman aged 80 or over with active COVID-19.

CDR3 in amino acids: CASSLGREGGQFF. The CDR3 nucleotides read TGTGCCAGCAGCTTAGGCCGGGAGGGGGGTCAGTTCTTC. The chain carries TRBV13 and TRBJ2-1, with 8 bases lining up with TRBD2. Trimming at V came to 0 bases and at J to 13 bases, leaving 5 bases not matched to a gene. Per germline, CDR1 PRHDT and CDR2 FYEKMQ (reference sequence). CDR3 length equals 13 residues.